A selection of T cell receptor beta chains follows, all from one sample in a study of blood T cell repertoires in COVID-19. Method: immunoSEQ multiplex PCR; TCRdb's copy keeps in-frame clones and lacks some. This table holds about 110,000 clones, about two thirds found once. The material sequenced was peripheral blood. The receptors here all came from a human donor with acute or convalescent COVID-19. The donor label of this sample is uncertain. The conserved cysteine and the conserved F or W are not part of the CDR3 here.

V gene	CDR3 length	J gene	CDR3 protein
TRBV30	10	TRBJ1-1	AWSEGQVEAF
TRBV5-1	11	TRBJ1-4	ASSEVENEKLF
TRBV5-5	14	TRBJ1-1	ASSRNKQGANTEAF
TRBV19	12	TRBJ2-5	ASKGTGGGETQY
TRBV6-5	12	TRBJ2-7	ASTHRDRGYEQY
TRBV3-1/TRBV3-2	12	TRBJ2-1	ASSHGLAANEQF
TRBV19	11	TRBJ2-3	ASSRDRADTQY
TRBV28	11	TRBJ1-2	ASSPEVNYGYT
TRBV28	12	TRBJ2-1	ASSLWGAYNEQF
TRBV5-6	13	TRBJ1-5	ASSSDRVGNQPQH
TRBV30	12	TRBJ1-1	AWRLIQGKTEAF
TRBV19	12	TRBJ2-3	ASGRDRETDTQY
TRBV2	13	TRBJ1-3	ASSEGQGTGNTIY
TRBV25-1	13	TRBJ2-6	ASSESVPGANVLT
TRBV3-1/TRBV3-2	12	TRBJ2-1	ASSPRRPYNEQF
TRBV5-5	14	TRBJ1-4	ASSYARGRTNEKLF
TRBV9	13	TRBJ2-5	ASSALTSLQETQY
TRBV13	13	TRBJ1-1	ASTPTRGASTEAF
TRBV18	12	TRBJ1-2	ASSPLGTDYGYT
TRBV10-1	12	TRBJ1-2	ASTSGEEYYGYT